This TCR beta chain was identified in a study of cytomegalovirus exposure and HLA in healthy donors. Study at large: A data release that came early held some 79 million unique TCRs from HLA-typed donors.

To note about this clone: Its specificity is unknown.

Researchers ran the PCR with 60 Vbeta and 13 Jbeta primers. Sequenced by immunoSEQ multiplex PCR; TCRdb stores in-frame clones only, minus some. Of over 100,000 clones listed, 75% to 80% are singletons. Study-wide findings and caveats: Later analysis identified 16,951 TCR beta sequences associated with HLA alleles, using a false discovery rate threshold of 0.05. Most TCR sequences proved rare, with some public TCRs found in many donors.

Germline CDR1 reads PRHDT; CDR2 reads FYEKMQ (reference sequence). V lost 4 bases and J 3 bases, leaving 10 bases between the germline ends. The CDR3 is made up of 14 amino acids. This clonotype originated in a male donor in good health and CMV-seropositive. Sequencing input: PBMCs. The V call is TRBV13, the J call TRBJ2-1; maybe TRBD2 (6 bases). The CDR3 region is CASSSRLDYNEQFF. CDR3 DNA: TGTGCCAGCAGCTCTAGACTAGACTACAATGAGCAGTTCTTC.